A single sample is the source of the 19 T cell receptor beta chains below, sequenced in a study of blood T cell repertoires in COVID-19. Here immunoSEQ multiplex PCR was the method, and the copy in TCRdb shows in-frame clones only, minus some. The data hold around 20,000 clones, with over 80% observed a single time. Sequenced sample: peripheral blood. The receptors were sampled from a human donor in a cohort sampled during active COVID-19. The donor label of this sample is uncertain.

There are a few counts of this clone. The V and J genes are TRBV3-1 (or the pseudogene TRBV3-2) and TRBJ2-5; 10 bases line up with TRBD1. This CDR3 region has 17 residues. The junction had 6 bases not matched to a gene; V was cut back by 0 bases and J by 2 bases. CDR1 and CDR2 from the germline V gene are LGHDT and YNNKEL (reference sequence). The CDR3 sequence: CASSQDQWTGGQETQYF. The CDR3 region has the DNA TGTGCCAGCAGCCAAGATCAATGGACAGGGGGACAAGAGACCCAGTACTTC.

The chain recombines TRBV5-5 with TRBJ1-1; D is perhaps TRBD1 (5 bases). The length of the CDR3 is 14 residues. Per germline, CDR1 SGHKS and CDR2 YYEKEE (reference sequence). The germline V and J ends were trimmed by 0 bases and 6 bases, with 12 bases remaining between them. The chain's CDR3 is CASSLVGDSPEAFF. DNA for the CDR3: TGTGCCAGCAGCTTGGTTGGTGACAGCCCTGAAGCTTTCTTT.

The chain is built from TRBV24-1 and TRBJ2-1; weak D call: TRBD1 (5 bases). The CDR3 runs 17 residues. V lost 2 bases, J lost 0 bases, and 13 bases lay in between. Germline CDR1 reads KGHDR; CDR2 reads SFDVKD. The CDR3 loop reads CATSDSQGKSSYNEQFF. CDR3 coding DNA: TGTGCCACCAGTGATTCCCAGGGCAAGAGCTCCTACAATGAGCAGTTCTTC.

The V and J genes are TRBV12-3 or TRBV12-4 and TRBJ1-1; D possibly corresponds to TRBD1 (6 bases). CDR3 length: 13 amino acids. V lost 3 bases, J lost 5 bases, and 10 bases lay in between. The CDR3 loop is CASSFQGLTEAFF. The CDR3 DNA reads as TGTGCCAGCAGTTTCCAGGGGTTGACTGAAGCTTTCTTT.

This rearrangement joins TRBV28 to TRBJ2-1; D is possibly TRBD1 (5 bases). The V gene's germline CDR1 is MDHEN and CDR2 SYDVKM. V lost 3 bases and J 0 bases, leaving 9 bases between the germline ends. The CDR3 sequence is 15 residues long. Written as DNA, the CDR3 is TGTGCCAGCAGTTTTGGGGCAGGCTCCTACAATGAGCAGTTCTTC. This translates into CASSFGAGSYNEQFF. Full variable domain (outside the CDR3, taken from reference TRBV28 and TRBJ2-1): DVKVTQSSRYLVKRTGEKVFLECVQDMDHENMFWYRQDPGLGLRLIYFSYDVKMKEKGDIPEGYSVSREKKERFSLILESASTNQTSMYLCASSFGAGSYNEQFFGPGTRLTVL.

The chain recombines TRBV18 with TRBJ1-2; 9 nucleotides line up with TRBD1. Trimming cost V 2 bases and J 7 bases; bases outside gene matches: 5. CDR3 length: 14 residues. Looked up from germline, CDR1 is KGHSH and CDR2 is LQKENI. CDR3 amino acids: CASSPEGQGSGYTF. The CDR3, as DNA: TGTGCCAGCTCACCAGAGGGACAGGGTTCTGGCTACACCTTC.

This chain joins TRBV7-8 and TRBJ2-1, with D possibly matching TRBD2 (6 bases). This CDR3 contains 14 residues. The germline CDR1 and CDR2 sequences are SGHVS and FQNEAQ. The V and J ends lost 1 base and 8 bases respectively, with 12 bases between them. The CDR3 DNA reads TGTGCCAGCAGCTTAGAACTAGCTATCTATGAGCAGTTCTTC. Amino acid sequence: CASSLELAIYEQFF.

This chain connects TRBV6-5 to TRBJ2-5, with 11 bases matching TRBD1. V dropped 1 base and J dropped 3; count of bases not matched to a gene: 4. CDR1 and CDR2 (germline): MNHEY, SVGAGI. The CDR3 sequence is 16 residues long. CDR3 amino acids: CASSYYGQGAKETQYF. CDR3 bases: TGTGCCAGCAGTTACTATGGACAGGGGGCCAAAGAGACCCAGTACTTC.

The CDR3 region is CASSLAGFGGSGNTIYF. CDR3 bases: TGCGCCAGCAGCTTGGCTGGGTTCGGGGGGTCTGGAAACACCATATATTTT. The rearrangement joins TRBV5-1 to TRBJ1-3; D is possibly TRBD1 (5 bases). This CDR3 has 17 residues. Deletions cut 0 bases from V and 1 base from J, with 14 bases between. Germline V gene lookup returns CDR1 SGHRS and CDR2 YFSETQ.

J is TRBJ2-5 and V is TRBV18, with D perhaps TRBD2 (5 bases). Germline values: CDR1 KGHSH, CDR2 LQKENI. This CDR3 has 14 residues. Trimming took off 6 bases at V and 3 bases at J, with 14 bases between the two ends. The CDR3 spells CASSLRGNEETQYF. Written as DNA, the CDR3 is TGTGCCAGCTCGCTGAGAGGGAACGAAGAGACCCAGTACTTC.

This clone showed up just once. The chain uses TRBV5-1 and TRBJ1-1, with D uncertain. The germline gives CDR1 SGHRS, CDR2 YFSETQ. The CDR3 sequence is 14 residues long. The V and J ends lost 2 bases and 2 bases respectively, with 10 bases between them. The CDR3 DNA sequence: TGCGCCAGCAGCTTTAACACCGCCAACACTGAAGCTTTCTTT. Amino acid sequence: CASSFNTANTEAFF.

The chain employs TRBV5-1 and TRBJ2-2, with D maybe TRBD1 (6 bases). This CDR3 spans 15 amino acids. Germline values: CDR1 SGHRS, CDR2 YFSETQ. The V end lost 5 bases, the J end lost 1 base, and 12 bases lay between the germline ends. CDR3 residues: CASSSGTKNTGELFF. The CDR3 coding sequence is TGCGCCAGCAGTAGTGGGACAAAGAACACCGGGGAGCTGTTTTTT.

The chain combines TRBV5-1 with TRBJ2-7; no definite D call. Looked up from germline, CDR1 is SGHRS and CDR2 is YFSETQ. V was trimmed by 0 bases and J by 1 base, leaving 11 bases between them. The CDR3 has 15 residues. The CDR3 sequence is CASSLESATSYEQYF. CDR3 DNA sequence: TGCGCCAGCAGCTTGGAAAGCGCTACTTCCTACGAGCAGTACTTC.

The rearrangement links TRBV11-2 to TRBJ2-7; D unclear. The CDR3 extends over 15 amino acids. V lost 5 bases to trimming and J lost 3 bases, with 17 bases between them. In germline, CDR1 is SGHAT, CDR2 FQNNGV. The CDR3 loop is CASSRADNTFYEQYF. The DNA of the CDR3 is TGTGCCAGCAGCCGAGCCGACAATACGTTCTACGAGCAGTACTTC. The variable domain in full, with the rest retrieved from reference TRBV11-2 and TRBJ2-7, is EAGVAQSPRYKIIEKRQSVAFWCNPISGHATLYWYQQILGQGPKLLIQFQNNGVVDDSQLPKDRFSAERLKGVDSTLKIQPAKLEDSAVYLCASSRADNTFYEQYFGPGTRLTVT.

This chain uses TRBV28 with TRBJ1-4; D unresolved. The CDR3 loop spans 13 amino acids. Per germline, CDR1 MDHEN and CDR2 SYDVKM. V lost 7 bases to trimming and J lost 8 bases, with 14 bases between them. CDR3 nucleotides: TGTGCCAGCAAGCCCCGGACTGGAGAAAAACTGTTTTTT. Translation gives CASKPRTGEKLFF.

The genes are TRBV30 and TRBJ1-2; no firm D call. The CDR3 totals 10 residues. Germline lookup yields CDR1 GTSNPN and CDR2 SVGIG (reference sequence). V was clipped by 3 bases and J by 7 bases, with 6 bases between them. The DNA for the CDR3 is TGTGCCTGGAGACGAGGTGGCTACACCTTC. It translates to CAWRRGGYTF.

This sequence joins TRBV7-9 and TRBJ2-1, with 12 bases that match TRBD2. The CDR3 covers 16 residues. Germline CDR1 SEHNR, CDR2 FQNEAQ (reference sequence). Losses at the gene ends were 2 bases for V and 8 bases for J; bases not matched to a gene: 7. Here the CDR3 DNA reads TGTGCCAGCAGCTTATTGACTAGCGGGAGTTTGTATGAGCAGTTCTTC. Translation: CASSLLTSGSLYEQFF.

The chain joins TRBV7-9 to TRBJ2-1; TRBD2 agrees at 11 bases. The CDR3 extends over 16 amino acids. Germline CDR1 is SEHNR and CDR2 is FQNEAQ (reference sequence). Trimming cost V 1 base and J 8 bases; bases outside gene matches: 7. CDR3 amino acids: CASSLVGSGRAYEQFF. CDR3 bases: TGTGCCAGCAGCTTAGTAGGTAGCGGGAGGGCCTATGAGCAGTTCTTC.

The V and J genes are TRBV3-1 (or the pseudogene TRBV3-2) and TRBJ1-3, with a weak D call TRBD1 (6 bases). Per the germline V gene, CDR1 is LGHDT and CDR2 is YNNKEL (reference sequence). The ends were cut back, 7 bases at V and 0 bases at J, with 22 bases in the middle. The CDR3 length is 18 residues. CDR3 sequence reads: CASTPRIGTPTSGNTIYF. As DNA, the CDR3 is TGTGCCAGCACCCCTAGGATAGGGACACCGACCTCTGGAAACACCATATATTTT.